The 6 T cell receptor beta chains below all came from one sample that was sequenced in a study of T-cell reconstitution after alpha-beta-depleted transplantation in children. The library targeted TCRbeta and was prepared with unique molecular identifiers. MiXCR was run by TCRdb on the PCR reads, yielding one entry per CDR3 protein. The sample has a few hundred thousand distinct CDR3 sequences, 11% seen once. This specimen consisted of PBMCs from the stem cell graft donor, obtained from the stem cell graft. The receptors here all came from a human donor who donated a stem cell graft to a child with acute myeloid leukemia.

This chain connects TRBV10-3 to TRBJ2-7; D tentatively reads TRBD1 or TRBD2 (5 bases each). Trimming took 9 bases from V and 2 from J, leaving 17 bases between them. CDR1 is ENHRY, CDR2 SYGVKD, per germline. The length of the CDR3 is 14 residues. DNA of the CDR3: TGTGCCATGGGAATACCGGGACCCCCCTACGAGCAGTACTTC. It codes for CAMGIPGPPYEQYF.

This clonotype occurred a few times. This rearrangement joins TRBV6-4 to TRBJ2-6, with 7 positions matching TRBD1. The CDR3 contains 17 residues. Germline CDR1 is MRHNA and CDR2 is SNTAGT. Trimming removed 3 bases from V and 4 bases from J; junction bases left unmatched: 9. Here the CDR3 DNA reads TGTGCCAGCAGTGAACAGGGGAGTTTAGCAGGGGCCAACGTCCTGACTTTC. Translation gives CASSEQGSLAGANVLTF.

The gene calls are TRBV7-7 and TRBJ2-7; a weak D match, TRBD2 (6 bases). The CDR3 is 12 residues long. Per germline, CDR1 SSHAT and CDR2 FNYEAQ (reference sequence). CDR3 DNA sequence: TGTGCTAGCGGCCATTTGGGCGGTTGGCAGTACGTC. This translates into CASGHLGGWQYV.

The genes are TRBV7-2 and TRBJ1-1; D gene unclear. This CDR3 comprises 11 residues. The V end was cut by 2 bases, the J end by 6 bases, with 4 bases between. In germline, CDR1 is SGHTA, CDR2 FQGNSA. The CDR3 DNA is TGTGCCAGCAGCTTAACTGCTGAAGCTTTCTTT. Translation gives CASSLTAEAFF.

Many counts were recorded for this clonotype. This chain joins TRBV11-2 and TRBJ1-1, with D perhaps matching TRBD1 (5 bases). The V gene's germline CDR1 is SGHAT and CDR2 FQNNGV. The V and J ends lost 1 base and 0 bases respectively, with 21 bases between them. The CDR3 is 19 amino acids. The CDR3 spells CASSLGPQTPGTLNTEAFF. In DNA form, the CDR3 reads TGTGCCAGCAGCTTAGGACCTCAGACCCCAGGGACCTTGAACACTGAAGCTTTCTTT.

V is TRBV7-2 and J is TRBJ1-4; a possible D gene is TRBD1 (6 bases). CDR3 length equals 15 residues. The V gene's germline CDR1 is SGHTA and CDR2 FQGNSA. With 4 bases removed from V and 8 bases from J, the gap between germline ends came to 17 bases. CDR3 amino acids: CASSSGEVFNEKLFF. Written as DNA, the CDR3 is TGTGCCAGCAGCTCAGGGGAAGTTTTTAACGAAAAACTGTTTTTT.